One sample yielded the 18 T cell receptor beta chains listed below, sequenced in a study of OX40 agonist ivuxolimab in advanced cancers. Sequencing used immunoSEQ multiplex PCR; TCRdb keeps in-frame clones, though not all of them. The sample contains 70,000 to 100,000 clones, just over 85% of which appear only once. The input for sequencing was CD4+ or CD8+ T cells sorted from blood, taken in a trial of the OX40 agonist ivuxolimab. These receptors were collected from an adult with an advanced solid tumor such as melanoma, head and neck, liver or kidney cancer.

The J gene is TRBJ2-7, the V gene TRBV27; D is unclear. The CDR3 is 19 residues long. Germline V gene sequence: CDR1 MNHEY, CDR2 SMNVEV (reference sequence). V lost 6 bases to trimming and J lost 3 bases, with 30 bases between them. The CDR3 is CASREVLPRSGGVSYEQYF. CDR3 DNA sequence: TGTGCCAGCAGAGAAGTCTTACCTAGAAGTGGCGGCGTGAGCTACGAGCAGTACTTC.

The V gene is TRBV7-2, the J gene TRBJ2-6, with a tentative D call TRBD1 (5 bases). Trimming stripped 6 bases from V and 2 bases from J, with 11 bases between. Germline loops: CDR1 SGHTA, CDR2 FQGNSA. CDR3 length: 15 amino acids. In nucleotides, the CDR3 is TGTGCCAGCAGACCGCAGGGAACTGGGGCCAACGTCCTGACTTTC. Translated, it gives CASRPQGTGANVLTF.

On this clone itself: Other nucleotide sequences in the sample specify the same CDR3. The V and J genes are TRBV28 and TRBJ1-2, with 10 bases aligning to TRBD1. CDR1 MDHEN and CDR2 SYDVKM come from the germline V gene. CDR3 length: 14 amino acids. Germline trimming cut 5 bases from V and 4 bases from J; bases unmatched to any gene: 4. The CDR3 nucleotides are TGTGCCAGCAGTCCCGGGACAGGGGTCTATGGCTACACCTTC. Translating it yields CASSPGTGVYGYTF.

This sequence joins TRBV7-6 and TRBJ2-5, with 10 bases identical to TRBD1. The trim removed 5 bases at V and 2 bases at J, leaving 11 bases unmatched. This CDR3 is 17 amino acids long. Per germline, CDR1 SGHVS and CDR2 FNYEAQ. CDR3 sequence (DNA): TGTGCCAGCAGCGGAAATGCCGGGACAGGGGTACAAGAGACCCAGTACTTC. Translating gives CASSGNAGTGVQETQYF.

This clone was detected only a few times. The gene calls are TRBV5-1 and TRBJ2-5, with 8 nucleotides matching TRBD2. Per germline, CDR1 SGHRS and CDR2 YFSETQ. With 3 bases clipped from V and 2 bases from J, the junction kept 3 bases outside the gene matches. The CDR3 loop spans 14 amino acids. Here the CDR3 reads CASSYTSGQETQYF. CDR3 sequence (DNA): TGCGCCAGCAGCTATACTAGCGGTCAAGAGACCCAGTACTTC.

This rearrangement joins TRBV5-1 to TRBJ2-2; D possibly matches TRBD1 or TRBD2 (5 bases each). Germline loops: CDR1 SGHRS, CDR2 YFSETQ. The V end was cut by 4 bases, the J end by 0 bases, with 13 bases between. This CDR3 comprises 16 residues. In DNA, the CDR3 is TGCGCCAGCAGCGTGGCAGGGACCACGAACACCGGGGAGCTGTTTTTT. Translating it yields CASSVAGTTNTGELFF.

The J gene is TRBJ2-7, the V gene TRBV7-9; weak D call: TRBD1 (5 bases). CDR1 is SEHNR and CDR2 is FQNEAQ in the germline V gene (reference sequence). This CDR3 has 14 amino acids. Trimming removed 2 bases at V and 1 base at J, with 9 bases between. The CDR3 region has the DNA TGTGCCAGCAGCTTAACAGGTCTGTCCTACGAGCAGTACTTC. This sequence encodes CASSLTGLSYEQYF.

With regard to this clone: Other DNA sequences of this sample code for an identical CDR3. The CDR3 nucleotides read TGTGCCAGCAGCAGAGGACTAGCGGGAGGGGAGACCCAGTACTTC. Amino acids: CASSRGLAGGETQYF. V is TRBV5-4 and J is TRBJ2-5; 15 nucleotides align to TRBD2. The V gene's germline CDR1 is SGHNT and CDR2 YYREEE (reference sequence). The CDR3 totals 15 residues. J gave up 5 bases and V 4 bases, and 3 bases lay outside the gene matches.

CDR3: CASSGGGTWETQYF. CDR3 bases: TGTGCCAGTTCGGGAGGCGGGACATGGGAGACCCAGTACTTC. V gene TRBV19 combines with J gene TRBJ2-5; D might be TRBD2 (7 bases). Germline V gene lookup returns CDR1 LNHDA and CDR2 SQIVND (reference sequence). V was cut by 8 bases and J by 5 bases, with 18 bases left in between. The CDR3 spans 14 residues.

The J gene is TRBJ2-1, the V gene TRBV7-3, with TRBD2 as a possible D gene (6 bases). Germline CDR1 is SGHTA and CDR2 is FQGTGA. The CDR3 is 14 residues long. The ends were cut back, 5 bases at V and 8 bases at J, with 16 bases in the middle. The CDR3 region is CASSLSSAAHEQFF. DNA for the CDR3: TGTGCCAGCAGCCTGTCTAGCGCGGCCCATGAGCAGTTCTTC.

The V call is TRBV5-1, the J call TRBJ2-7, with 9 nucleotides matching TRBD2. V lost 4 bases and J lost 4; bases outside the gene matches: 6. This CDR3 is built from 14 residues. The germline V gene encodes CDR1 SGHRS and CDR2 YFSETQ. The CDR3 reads CASSDIAGVYEQYF. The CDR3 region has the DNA TGCGCCAGCAGCGATATAGCGGGAGTTTACGAGCAGTACTTC.

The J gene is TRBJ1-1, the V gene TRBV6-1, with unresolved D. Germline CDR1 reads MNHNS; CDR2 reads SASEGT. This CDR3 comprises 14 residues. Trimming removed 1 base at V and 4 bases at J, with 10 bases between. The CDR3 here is CASSEGGISTEAFF. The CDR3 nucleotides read TGTGCCAGCAGTGAAGGAGGGATATCCACTGAAGCTTTCTTT.

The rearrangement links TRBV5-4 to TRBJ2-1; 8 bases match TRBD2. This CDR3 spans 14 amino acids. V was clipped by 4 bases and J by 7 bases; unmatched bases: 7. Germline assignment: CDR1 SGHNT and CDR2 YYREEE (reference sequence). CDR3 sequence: CASSRGTSRNEQFF. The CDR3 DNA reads TGTGCCAGCAGCCGCGGGACTAGTCGTAATGAGCAGTTCTTC.

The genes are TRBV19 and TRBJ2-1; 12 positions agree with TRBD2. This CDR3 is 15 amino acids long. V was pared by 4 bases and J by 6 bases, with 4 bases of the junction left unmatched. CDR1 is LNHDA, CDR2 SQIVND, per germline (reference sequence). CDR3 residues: CASSTSGRVVNEQFF. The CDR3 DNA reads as TGTGCCAGTAGTACTAGCGGGAGGGTTGTCAATGAGCAGTTCTTC.

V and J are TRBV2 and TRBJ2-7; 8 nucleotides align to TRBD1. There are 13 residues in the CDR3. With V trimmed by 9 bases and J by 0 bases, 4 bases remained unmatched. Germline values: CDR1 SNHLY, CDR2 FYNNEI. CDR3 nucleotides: TGTGCCAGGGGACAGGCCGCCTCCTACGAGCAGTACTTC. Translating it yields CARGQAASYEQYF.

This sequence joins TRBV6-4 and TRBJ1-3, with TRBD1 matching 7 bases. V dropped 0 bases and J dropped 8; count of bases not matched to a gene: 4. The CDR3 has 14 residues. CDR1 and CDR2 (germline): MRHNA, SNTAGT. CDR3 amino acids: CASSDSGQAYTIYF. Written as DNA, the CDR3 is TGTGCCAGCAGTGACTCTGGACAGGCTTACACCATATATTTT.

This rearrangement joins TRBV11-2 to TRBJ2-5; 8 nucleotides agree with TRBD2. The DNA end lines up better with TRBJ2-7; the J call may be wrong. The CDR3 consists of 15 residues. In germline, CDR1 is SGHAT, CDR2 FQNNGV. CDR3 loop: CASSLAGTSSYEQYF. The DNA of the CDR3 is TGTGCCAGCAGCTTAGCCGGGACTAGTTCCTACGAGCAGTACTTC.

CDR3: CASSSPGQGNTEAFF. For the CDR3, the DNA is TGTGCCAGCAGCTCTCCCGGACAGGGGAACACTGAAGCTTTCTTT. The rearrangement links TRBV7-8 to TRBJ1-1; 8 bases agree with TRBD1. This CDR3 contains 15 residues. The V gene end was trimmed by 4 bases and the J gene end by 1 base; junction bases not matched to a gene: 5. Germline V gene lookup returns CDR1 SGHVS and CDR2 FQNEAQ.